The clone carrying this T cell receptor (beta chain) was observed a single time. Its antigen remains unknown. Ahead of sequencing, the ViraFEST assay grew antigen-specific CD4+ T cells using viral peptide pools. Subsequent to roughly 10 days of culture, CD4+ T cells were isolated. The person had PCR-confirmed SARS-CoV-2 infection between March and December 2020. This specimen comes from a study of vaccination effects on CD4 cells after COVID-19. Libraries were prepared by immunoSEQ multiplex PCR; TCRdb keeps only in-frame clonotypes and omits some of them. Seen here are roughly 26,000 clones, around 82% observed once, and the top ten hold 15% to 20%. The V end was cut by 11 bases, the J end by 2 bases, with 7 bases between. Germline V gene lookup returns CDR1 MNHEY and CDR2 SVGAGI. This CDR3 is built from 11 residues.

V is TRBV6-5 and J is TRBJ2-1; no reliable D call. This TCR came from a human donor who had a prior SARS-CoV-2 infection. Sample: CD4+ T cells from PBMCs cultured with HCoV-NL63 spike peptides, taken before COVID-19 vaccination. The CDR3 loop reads CAVGPYNEQFF. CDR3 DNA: TGTGCCGTCGGCCCCTACAATGAGCAGTTCTTC.